What follows are 26 T cell receptor beta chains derived from one specimen sequenced in a study of cytomegalovirus exposure and HLA in healthy donors (dated by TCRdb to 2015 to 2018). Libraries were built with the immunoSEQ multiplex PCR assay. For the multiplex PCR, a mixture combining 60 forward primers for TCR Vbeta segments and 13 reverse primers for TCR Jbeta segments was used. TCRdb carries this immuneACCESS record with in-frame sequences only. Its versions omit some clonotypes, under half of them owing to an unresolved V gene in the studies checked, with the rest unexplained. Here the sample has under 300,000 clones; around 81% occur a single time. Under 8% of the sample is held by the ten biggest clonotypes. Sequencing used PBMCs. The receptors shown here come from a woman in her sixties in good health and CMV-seropositive.

The rearrangement links TRBV9 to TRBJ2-5, with D possibly TRBD1 on 5 matching bases. V gave up 0 bases and J gave up 5 bases, with 8 bases separating them. The CDR3 consists of 13 residues. Germline V CDR1 and CDR2: SGDLS, YYNGEE. CDR3 in amino acids: CASSVEGLETQYF. The CDR3 nucleotides are TGTGCCAGCAGCGTAGAGGGGCTGGAGACCCAGTACTTC.

This clone was detected only a few times. The chain couples TRBV29-1 to TRBJ1-1; TRBD1 matches 12 bases. In germline, CDR1 is SQVTM, CDR2 ANQGSEA. CDR3 size: 13 residues. Unmatched junction bases numbered 10, after V lost 6 bases and J lost 11 bases. The CDR3 bases are TGCAGCGTGGGACGGGACAGGGGGCTGGGGGCTTTCTTT. Amino acid sequence: CSVGRDRGLGAFF.

J is TRBJ2-2 and V is TRBV10-3, with TRBD2 matching 9 bases. After removal of 4 bases from V and 7 bases from J, the junction contained 7 bases not matched to a gene. This CDR3 region has 15 residues. Germline V gives CDR1 ENHRY, CDR2 SYGVKD. CDR3 protein: CAISVSGSEVGELFF. CDR3 DNA sequence: TGTGCCATCAGTGTTAGCGGGAGTGAAGTCGGGGAGCTGTTTTTT.

The genes are TRBV27 and TRBJ1-5; D gene uncertain. Germline assignment: CDR1 MNHEY and CDR2 SMNVEV (reference sequence). V lost 6 bases to trimming and J lost 1 base, with 13 bases between them. This CDR3 is built from 15 residues. The CDR3 reads CASSPLSVSNQPQHF. CDR3 DNA sequence: TGTGCCAGCAGCCCCCTATCGGTCAGCAATCAGCCCCAGCATTTT.

The chain carries TRBV2 and TRBJ1-1; tentatively, D is TRBD1 (6 bases). Germline V gene sequence: CDR1 SNHLY, CDR2 FYNNEI. The V end lost 5 bases, the J end lost 5 bases, and 12 bases lay between the germline ends. This CDR3 has 13 residues. CDR3 DNA sequence: TGTGCCAGCAGTTTCCAGGGGATGACTGAAGCTTTCTTT. Translated: CASSFQGMTEAFF.

This clone was seen just once. This chain links TRBV2 with TRBJ2-2, with 7 bases aligning to TRBD2. Germline CDR1 is SNHLY and CDR2 is FYNNEI. Germline trimming cut 6 bases from V and 6 bases from J; bases unmatched to any gene: 16. CDR3 length: 17 residues. The CDR3 DNA is TGTGCCAGCAGCCACGAGACTAGCTCAATGGTTGCCGGGGAGCTGTTTTTT. Translation: CASSHETSSMVAGELFF.

J is TRBJ1-4 and V is TRBV5-8; a weak D match, TRBD1 (6 bases). The CDR3 runs 14 residues. The germline V and J ends were trimmed by 6 bases and 4 bases, with 13 bases remaining between them. Germline lookup yields CDR1 SGHTS and CDR2 YDEGEE. The CDR3 nucleotides are TGTGCCAGCACCCGCCCCAGGGGTAATGAAAAACTGTTTTTT. This sequence encodes CASTRPRGNEKLFF. Combining the CDR3 with reference TRBV5-8 and TRBJ1-4 gives the whole variable domain EAGVTQSPTHLIKTRGQQATLRCSPISGHTSVYWYQQALGLGLQFLLWYDEGEERNRGNFPPRFSGRQFPNYSSELNVNALELEDSALYLCASTRPRGNEKLFFGSGTQLSVL.

This chain joins TRBV9 and TRBJ1-1, with D perhaps TRBD1 (5 bases). Per germline, CDR1 SGDLS and CDR2 YYNGEE. Trimming removed 0 bases from V and 3 bases from J, with 12 bases in between. The length of the CDR3 is 15 residues. The CDR3 sequence: CASSVGAGKDTEAFF. For the CDR3, the DNA is TGTGCCAGCAGCGTAGGGGCAGGGAAAGACACTGAAGCTTTCTTT.

This chain connects TRBV6-6 to TRBJ2-3, with D maybe TRBD1 (5 bases). The CDR3 totals 14 residues. Per germline, CDR1 MNHNY and CDR2 SVGAGI (reference sequence). Trimming shortened V by 4 bases and J by 0 bases, and 8 bases separated the two germline ends. CDR3 amino acids: CASSFPGSTDTQYF. As DNA, the CDR3 is TGTGCCAGCAGTTTTCCAGGGAGCACAGATACGCAGTATTTT.

This chain uses TRBV2 with TRBJ1-2; 8 nucleotides match TRBD1. V lost 2 bases to trimming and J lost 4 bases; unmatched junction nucleotides: 3. Germline V gene sequence: CDR1 SNHLY, CDR2 FYNNEI. The CDR3 covers 14 residues. The CDR3 DNA sequence: TGTGCCAGCAGTGAACAGGGGGCGAGCTATGGCTACACCTTC. It is translated as CASSEQGASYGYTF. The variable domain in full, completed from reference TRBV2 and TRBJ1-2, reads EPEVTQTPSHQVTQMGQEVILRCVPISNHLYFYWYRQILGQKVEFLVSFYNNEISEKSEIFDDQFSVERPDGSNFTLKIRSTKLEDSAMYFCASSEQGASYGYTFGSGTRLTVV.

The rearrangement uses TRBV6-6 and TRBJ2-1, with 12 bases aligning to TRBD2. V was pared by 6 bases and J by 7 bases, with 1 base of the junction left unmatched. CDR3 length: 13 amino acids. Germline V gene data show CDR1 as MNHNY and CDR2 as SVGAGI (reference sequence). CDR3 in DNA: TGTGCCAGCAGGGGACTAGCGGGTAATGAGCAGTTCTTC. Amino acid sequence: CASRGLAGNEQFF.

The chain carries TRBV28 and TRBJ2-7; D call uncertain. The CDR3 is 10 residues long. Germline V CDR1 and CDR2: MDHEN, SYDVKM. The V gene lost 6 bases and the J gene lost 9 bases, with 9 bases spanning the gap. As DNA, the CDR3 is TGTGCCAGCAGCGACAACGGGCAGTACTTC. Its protein product is CASSDNGQYF.

This clone has more than one count but fewer than ten. The rearrangement uses TRBV19 and TRBJ2-1; possible D gene TRBD2, 5 bases. V was cut by 10 bases and J by 1 base, with 17 bases left in between. The CDR3 loop spans 15 amino acids. Germline values: CDR1 LNHDA, CDR2 SQIVND (reference sequence). For the CDR3, the DNA is TGTGCCACTTCGTTGAGGGCCGGTTCCTACAATGAGCAGTTCTTC. Translated: CATSLRAGSYNEQFF.

The V and J genes are TRBV6-6 and TRBJ2-3; TRBD2 agrees at 9 bases. The ends lost 6 bases at V and 9 bases at J; junction bases unmatched: 4. The CDR3 covers 12 residues. From germline, CDR1 is MNHNY and CDR2 SVGAGI (reference sequence). In nucleotides, the CDR3 is TGTGCCAGCAGCCCGCTAGCGGGGACGCAGTATTTT. The encoded protein is CASSPLAGTQYF.

The chain has TRBV6-5 and TRBJ2-1, with D perhaps matching TRBD2 (6 bases). This CDR3 comprises 13 residues. Trimming left V 8 bases short and J 3 bases short, with 11 bases between. Germline V gene sequence: CDR1 MNHEY, CDR2 SVGAGI. DNA for the CDR3: TGTGCCAGCGGTCGGGAGTTCTACAATGAGCAGTTCTTC. Translated: CASGREFYNEQFF.

V usage is TRBV10-2 and J usage is TRBJ1-5, with a tentative D call TRBD1 (5 bases). V was shortened by 10 bases and J by 7 bases, with 17 bases between the two germline ends. CDR1 and CDR2 (germline): WSHSY, SAAADI. This CDR3 is 13 amino acids long. The CDR3 sequence is CATQNQGGQPQHF. CDR3 bases: TGCGCCACCCAAAACCAGGGTGGCCAGCCCCAGCATTTT.

This clone was observed once. V usage is TRBV9 and J usage is TRBJ2-7, with 7 bases matching TRBD1. This CDR3 is 14 amino acids long. CDR1 is SGDLS and CDR2 is YYNGEE in the germline V gene. V shed 0 bases and J 2 bases; nucleotides not matched to a gene: 2. CDR3 amino acids: CASSVADRAYEQYF. The CDR3 nucleotides are TGTGCCAGCAGCGTAGCCGACAGGGCCTACGAGCAGTACTTC.

The rearrangement joins TRBV4-2 to TRBJ2-7; 13 nucleotides match TRBD2. Germline values: CDR1 LGHNA, CDR2 YNFKEQ. V shed 3 bases and J 6 bases; nucleotides not matched to a gene: 8. The CDR3 is 16 amino acids. The CDR3 spells CASSQKLAGGQSEQYF. In DNA form, the CDR3 reads TGTGCCAGCAGCCAGAAACTAGCGGGAGGGCAGAGCGAGCAGTACTTC.

The chain uses TRBV27 and TRBJ2-2; tentatively, D is TRBD1 (6 bases). The germline gives CDR1 MNHEY, CDR2 SMNVEV (reference sequence). The V and J ends lost 1 base and 4 bases respectively, with 10 bases between them. The CDR3 consists of 15 residues. CDR3 nucleotide sequence: TGTGCCAGCAGTTTATACGGGACACCCACCGGGGAGCTGTTTTTT. Residues: CASSLYGTPTGELFF.

The CDR3: CASRRVGANVLTF. The CDR3 nucleotides are TGTGCCAGTAGGAGGGTTGGGGCCAACGTCCTGACTTTC. The V call is TRBV19, the J call TRBJ2-6, with D tentatively TRBD2 (5 bases). Germline CDR1 LNHDA, CDR2 SQIVND (reference sequence). The CDR3 loop spans 13 amino acids. V was trimmed by 6 bases and J by 3 bases, leaving 6 bases between them. Full variable domain (remainder filled in from reference TRBV19 and TRBJ2-6): DGGITQSPKYLFRKEGQNVTLSCEQNLNHDAMYWYRQDPGQGLRLIYYSQIVNDFQKGDIAEGYSVSREKKESFPLTVTSAQKNPTAFYLCASRRVGANVLTFGAGSRLTVL.

The chain has TRBV9 and TRBJ2-3; the D gene is possibly TRBD2 (6 bases). The germline V gene has CDR1 SGDLS and CDR2 YYNGEE. The length of the CDR3 is 15 residues. V dropped 2 bases and J dropped 4 bases, with 14 bases sitting between them. CDR3 DNA sequence: TGTGCCAGCAGCGTCGGGACTTACCGAGCAGATACGCAGTATTTT. Encoded protein: CASSVGTYRADTQYF.

This sequence joins TRBV6-5 and TRBJ2-1; 8 positions agree with TRBD2. V was pared by 5 bases and J by 9 bases, with 12 bases of the junction left unmatched. This CDR3 is 15 amino acids long. Germline V CDR1 and CDR2: MNHEY, SVGAGI. CDR3 amino acids: CASSNSGLVASEQFF. DNA of the CDR3: TGTGCCAGCAGTAATTCGGGACTAGTGGCGAGTGAGCAGTTCTTC.

V gene TRBV29-1 combines with J gene TRBJ2-5; no definite D call. CDR1 is SQVTM and CDR2 is ANQGSEA in the germline V gene. The V end lost 1 base, the J end lost 1 base, and 7 bases lay between the germline ends. This CDR3 region has 13 residues. In DNA, the CDR3 is TGCAGCGTTGAAGGCACAAGCCAAGAGACCCAGTACTTC. Translated, it gives CSVEGTSQETQYF. The variable domain in full, with the rest retrieved from reference TRBV29-1 and TRBJ2-5, is SAVISQKPSRDICQRGTSLTIQCQVDSQVTMMFWYRQQPGQSLTLIATANQGSEATYESGFVIDKFPISRPNLTFSTLTVSNMSPEDSSIYLCSVEGTSQETQYFGPGTRLLVL.

This clone was seen a few times. This chain connects TRBV7-3 to TRBJ2-1; the match to TRBD1 covers 7 bases. Trimming took 4 bases from V and 7 from J; bases not matched to a gene: 7. Germline CDR1 SGHTA, CDR2 FQGTGA. The CDR3 is made up of 14 amino acids. The CDR3 sequence: CASSSTGVGNEQFF. The CDR3 nucleotides are TGTGCCAGCAGCTCTACAGGGGTGGGGAATGAGCAGTTCTTC. The complete variable domain, with remaining parts taken from reference TRBV7-3 and TRBJ2-1, reads GAGVSQTPSNKVTEKGKYVELRCDPISGHTALYWYRQSLGQGPEFLIYFQGTGAADDSGLPNDRFFAVRPEGSVSTLKIQRTERGDSAVYLCASSSTGVGNEQFFGPGTRLTVL.

A remark on this clone: A read error may produce the germline difference seen at one junction end. The V gene is TRBV14, the J gene TRBJ2-1; TRBD2 matches at 8 bases. Germline values: CDR1 SGHDN, CDR2 FVKESK. There are 17 residues in the CDR3. CDR3 coding DNA: TGTGCCGGCAGCCAAGAATGGTTGCGGGAGGCAGGCAATGAGCAGTTCTTC. It encodes CAGSQEWLREAGNEQFF.

The chain joins TRBV5-1 to TRBJ2-3; TRBD2 aligns across 9 bases. Germline assignment: CDR1 SGHRS and CDR2 YFSETQ. Trimming removed 3 bases from V and 2 bases from J; junction bases left unmatched: 7. CDR3 size: 16 residues. Here the CDR3 reads CASSYPAGGITDTQYF. DNA of the CDR3: TGCGCCAGCAGCTACCCAGCGGGAGGTATCACAGATACGCAGTATTTT.